This TCR beta chain was identified during a study of regulatory T cells in long-lasting Graves disease. Regarding time point: newly diagnosed GD, antithyroid drugs for less than 3 months. Following extraction of RNA from PBMCs, that RNA was used to make the TCR library. Patients all came to the study from an endocrinology department in Xi'an, China. A roughly 9-milliliter sample of peripheral blood was drawn into EDTA tubes. Construction of the TCR beta libraries employed iRepertoire HTBI primers in conjunction with Arm-PCR of CDR3 regions. Each CDR3 protein is one row after TCRdb ran MiXCR on the multiplex PCR reads. The table includes 410,000 or so distinct CDR3 sequences, under 15% detected once. V was shortened by 8 bases and J by 7 bases, with 18 bases between the two germline ends. This CDR3 is built from 15 residues. Germline lookup yields CDR1 MNHNS and CDR2 SASEGT. This clonotype was found a few times.

The sample was also linked to a second study, of T cells in Graves' hyperthyroidism and ophthalmopathy.

The sequence came from a woman aged 25-40 years with Graves disease. This specimen was peripheral blood mononuclear cells (PBMCs), taken at new diagnosis, from a patient treated with antithyroid drugs. This chain joins TRBV6-1 and TRBJ1-6, with D perhaps matching TRBD1 (5 bases). The CDR3 is CASYNPRGLNSPLHF. The CDR3 DNA reads TGTGCCAGCTATAACCCCCGGGGACTAAATTCACCCCTCCACTTT.